Listed below are T cell receptor beta chains from one sample, sequenced in a study of blood T cell repertoires in COVID-19. This table comes from immunoSEQ multiplex PCR, and its TCRdb copy is limited to in-frame clones, with some not included. This sample has roughly 120,000 clones, with 82% found just once. What was sequenced was peripheral blood. The receptors originated from a man aged 70 or older with acute or convalescent COVID-19. The CDR3 runs from the conserved cysteine through the conserved F or W. Fields, in order: CDR3 DNA, CDR3 protein, V gene, D gene, CDR3 length, J gene, clone size. The D gene is left open where the match is weak. Clone size is shown for a subset of rows, as once, few, many or a class of expanded clone.

TGTGCCAGCAGTTTGACCGGGGGGGGCTACACCTTC | CASSLTGGGYTF | TRBV28 | . | 12 | TRBJ1-2 | .
TGTGCCAGCAGTTACTCCGGCAGGGCCGCAGGTTCACCCCTCCACTTT | CASSYSGRAAGSPLHF | TRBV6-5 | . | 16 | TRBJ1-6 | .
TGTGCCAGCAGCGCTCCCCGTAGATCGAACACTGAAGCTTTCTTT | CASSAPRRSNTEAFF | TRBV6-5 | . | 15 | TRBJ1-1 | .
TGTGCCAGCAGAAGAACTAGAACTACAATCGAGCAGTTCTTC | CASRRTRTTIEQFF | TRBV28 | . | 14 | TRBJ2-1 | .
TGCGCCAGCACCTTCATTACAGGGTCGAATTCACCCCTCCACTTT | CASTFITGSNSPLHF | TRBV5-1 | . | 15 | TRBJ1-6 | .
TGTGCCAGCACCTATACGTTCAATCAGCCCCAGCATTTT | CASTYTFNQPQHF | TRBV12-3/TRBV12-4 | . | 13 | TRBJ1-5 | .
TGCGCCAGCAGGACTAGCGGGAGGGCCATCAATGAGCAGTTCTTC | CASRTSGRAINEQFF | TRBV5-1 | TRBD2 | 15 | TRBJ2-1 | .
TGTGCCAGCAGTGAGACAGGGGAAGGCTATGGCTACACCTTC | CASSETGEGYGYTF | TRBV6-1 | TRBD1 | 14 | TRBJ1-2 | .
TGTGCCAGCAGCCCGGGACTAGCCGGGGAGCAGTACTTC | CASSPGLAGEQYF | TRBV7-3 | TRBD2 | 13 | TRBJ2-7 | .
TGTGCCAGCAGTTTTCTCCCCCTGGAGGCTTTCTTT | CASSFLPLEAFF | TRBV28 | . | 12 | TRBJ1-1 | .
TGTGCCAGCAGCTCAGCGGGAGGAACGTACGAGCAGTACTTC | CASSSAGGTYEQYF | TRBV11-2 | TRBD2 | 14 | TRBJ2-7 | .
TGTGCCAGCAGTTCCCCGACAGGCAAACTGTTTTTT | CASSSPTGKLFF | TRBV28 | . | 12 | TRBJ1-4 | once
TGTGCCAGCAGCGTAGGGCCTTGGCCCACAGATACGCAGTATTTT | CASSVGPWPTDTQYF | TRBV9 | . | 15 | TRBJ2-3 | .
TGTGCCAGCAGGCTGGTCGGTGGAGACTATGGCTACACCTTC | CASRLVGGDYGYTF | TRBV6-5 | . | 14 | TRBJ1-2 | .
TGTGCTAGTGGTTTTGGGGAGGCGCAGTATTTT | CASGFGEAQYF | TRBV12-5 | . | 11 | TRBJ2-3 | .
TGTGCCAGCAGCCAAGATGGCGGTGCGGAGACCCAGTACTTC | CASSQDGGAETQYF | TRBV4-2 | . | 14 | TRBJ2-5 | .
TGTGCCTGGAGTCGTTCTAGCGGGAATCGGAGGCAGTTCTTC | CAWSRSSGNRRQFF | TRBV30 | TRBD2 | 14 | TRBJ2-1 | .
TGTGCCAGCAGTGAACAGGGGTACACTGAAGCTTTCTTT | CASSEQGYTEAFF | TRBV6-1 | . | 13 | TRBJ1-1 | .
TGTGCCAGCAGCGTAGTTGGCGGGGGGGAAGAGACCCAGTACTTC | CASSVVGGGEETQYF | TRBV9 | TRBD2 | 15 | TRBJ2-5 | .
TGCGCCAGCAGCACGGGGACTAGCGGGGGAAGTACGCAGTATTTT | CASSTGTSGGSTQYF | TRBV5-1 | TRBD2 | 15 | TRBJ2-3 | .
TGTGCCAGCTCACCGCCTTGGGCGGGCAGCACAGATACGCAGTATTTT | CASSPPWAGSTDTQYF | TRBV18 | . | 16 | TRBJ2-3 | .
TGTGCCAGTAGTATGGTTTGGACAGGGGACCAGCCCCAGCATTTT | CASSMVWTGDQPQHF | TRBV19 | TRBD1 | 15 | TRBJ1-5 | .
TGTGCCAGCAGTTTAGTTTTTACAGGGACCACCGGGGAGCTGTTTTTT | CASSLVFTGTTGELFF | TRBV28 | . | 16 | TRBJ2-2 | .
TGTGCCATCAGACGGACAGGGGATCCTAATTCACCCCTCCACTTT | CAIRRTGDPNSPLHF | TRBV10-3 | TRBD1 | 15 | TRBJ1-6 | few
TGTGCCAGCAGTTACCGGGAAAGGTACGAGCAGTACTTC | CASSYRERYEQYF | TRBV6-5 | . | 13 | TRBJ2-7 | .
TGTGCCAGCAGCCAAGGAGCGGGGGGTGAGCAGCCCCAGCATTTT | CASSQGAGGEQPQHF | TRBV4-2 | . | 15 | TRBJ1-5 | many
TGTGCCAGCAGCCAAATCGGCGGTACCTACAATGAGCAGTTCTTC | CASSQIGGTYNEQFF | TRBV14 | . | 15 | TRBJ2-1 | .
TGCGCCAGCAGCTTGGAACAGGGACCCTCCTTAAACTATGGCTACACCTTC | CASSLEQGPSLNYGYTF | TRBV5-1 | . | 17 | TRBJ1-2 | few
TGTGCCAGCGCGCGGGGGGGGTCCGAGGATACGCAGTATTTT | CASARGGSEDTQYF | TRBV11-3 | TRBD2 | 14 | TRBJ2-3 | .